This T cell receptor delta chain derives from a study of gamma-delta T cells after stem cell transplantation. With 4 bases clipped from V and 0 bases from J, the junction kept 15 bases outside the gene matches. This CDR3 comprises 18 residues. In germline, CDR1 is GEAIGNYY, CDR2 EKD. TCRdb made new clone calls on the RT-PCR reads using CATT. The table records over 5,500 delta-chain clones, around 27% of them present only once. This clonotype was obtained from a human donor. It is not recorded whose cells these are; they may come from a transplant donor. The chain has TRDV2 and TRDJ1, with 8 bases fitting TRDD3. The sample taken for sequencing was gamma-delta T cells. CDR3 residues: CACDPTGGTRKYTDKLIF. CDR3 DNA: TGTGCCTGTGATCCCACTGGGGGCACGAGGAAATACACCGATAAACTCATCTTT.